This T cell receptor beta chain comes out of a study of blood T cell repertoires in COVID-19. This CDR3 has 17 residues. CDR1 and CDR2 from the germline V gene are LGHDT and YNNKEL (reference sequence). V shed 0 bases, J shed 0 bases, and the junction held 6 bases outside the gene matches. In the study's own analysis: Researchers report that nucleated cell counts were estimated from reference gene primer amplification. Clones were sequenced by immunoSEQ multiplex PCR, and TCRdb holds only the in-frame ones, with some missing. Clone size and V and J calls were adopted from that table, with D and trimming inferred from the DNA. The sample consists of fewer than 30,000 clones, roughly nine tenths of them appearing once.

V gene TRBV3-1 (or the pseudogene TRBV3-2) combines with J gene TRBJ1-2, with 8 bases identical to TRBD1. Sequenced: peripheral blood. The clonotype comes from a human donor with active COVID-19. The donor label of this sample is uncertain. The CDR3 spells CASSQDRQGASNYGYTF. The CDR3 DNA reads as TGTGCCAGCAGCCAAGATCGGCAGGGGGCCTCTAACTATGGCTACACCTTC.